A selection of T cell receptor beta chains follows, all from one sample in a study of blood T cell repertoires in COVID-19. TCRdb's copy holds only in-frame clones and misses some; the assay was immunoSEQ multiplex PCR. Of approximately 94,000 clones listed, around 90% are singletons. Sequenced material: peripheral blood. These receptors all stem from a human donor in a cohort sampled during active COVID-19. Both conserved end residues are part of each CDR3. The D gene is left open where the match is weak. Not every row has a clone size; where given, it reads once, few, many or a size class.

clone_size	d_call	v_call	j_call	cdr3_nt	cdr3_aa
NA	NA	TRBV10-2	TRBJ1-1	TGCGCCAGCAGTACGGGGTTGAACACTGAAGCTTTCTTT	CASSTGLNTEAFF
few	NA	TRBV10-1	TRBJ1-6	TGCGCCAGCAGTGAACTCATTAATTCACCCCTCCACTTT	CASSELINSPLHF
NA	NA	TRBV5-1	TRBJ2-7	TGCGCCAGCAGCTTGGGGCAGGGTGGCCTCTACGAGCAGTACTTC	CASSLGQGGLYEQYF
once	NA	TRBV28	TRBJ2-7	TGTGCCAGCAGTTTATCGGGCCAGGGTCACAACGAGCAGTACTTC	CASSLSGQGHNEQYF
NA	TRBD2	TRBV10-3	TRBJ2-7	TGTGCCATCAGTGCGACTAGCGGGAGTAGCGAGCAGTACTTC	CAISATSGSSEQYF
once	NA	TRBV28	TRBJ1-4	TGTGCCAGCAGTGAAATTCGGGGGTCGAGCACTAATGAAAAACTGTTTTTT	CASSEIRGSSTNEKLFF
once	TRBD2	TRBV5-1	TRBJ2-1	TGCGCCAGCAGCGGGGAGGGACTAGCGGGAGAGGGGCCCTACAATGAGCAGTTCTTC	CASSGEGLAGEGPYNEQFF
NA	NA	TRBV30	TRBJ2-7	TGTGCCTGGAGGGGGCTGAGAGGGGGAAACCACGAGCAGTACTTC	CAWRGLRGGNHEQYF
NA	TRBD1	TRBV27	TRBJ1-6	TGTGCCAGCAGAACAGGGGGCAGTAATTCACCCCTCCACTTT	CASRTGGSNSPLHF
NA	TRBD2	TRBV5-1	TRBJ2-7	TGCGCCAGCAGCGGGCTAGCGGGATCTCGGGCCGAGCAGTACTTC	CASSGLAGSRAEQYF
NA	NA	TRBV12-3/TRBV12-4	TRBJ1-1	TGTGCCAGCAGTTTCTCGGGGGGGGAAGCTTTCTTT	CASSFSGGEAFF